Described below is a single T cell receptor beta chain sequence and its context. The target antigen is unknown. This sample was included in a study of shared clonotypes between healthy human individuals. About the research overall: Each donor had three CD4 naive, three CD4 memory, two CD8 naive and one CD8 memory plate. Study-wide findings and caveats: Generation probabilities were higher for clonotypes shared across all four sorted-subset donors than for unshared ones. What naive subsets generally showed was a larger estimated richness than memory subsets showed.

The V gene lost 3 bases and the J gene lost 1 base, with 8 bases spanning the gap. CDR3 size: 14 residues. Looked up from germline, CDR1 is SEHNR and CDR2 is FQNEAQ (reference sequence). It was into CD45RA+ naive and CD45RA-negative memory subsets that the CD4+ cells were split. Sequencing was performed with immunoSEQ multiplex PCR; in TCRdb, only in-frame clones are kept and a portion is missing. This table holds about 1.5 million clones, around 97% found once. The source of this sequence is a man younger than 45 in good health. This chain connects TRBV7-9 to TRBJ2-3; D remains ambiguous. Material for sequencing was naive CD4+ T cells sorted from blood. Subset indicated: CD45RA+ positively selected. In DNA form, the CDR3 reads TGTGCCAGCAGCTTTAGTACAGGCACAGATACGCAGTATTTT. Translation gives CASSFSTGTDTQYF.